The rows below give T cell receptor beta chains drawn from one sample of a study of regulatory T cells in long-lasting Graves disease. TCRdb re-analysed the multiplex PCR reads in MiXCR, keeping a single row per CDR3 protein. This table holds a few hundred thousand distinct CDR3 sequences, 23% found once. The starting material was peripheral blood mononuclear cells (PBMCs), obtained when the disease was refractory, from a patient treated with antithyroid drugs. The receptors shown here come from a female donor with Graves disease. Each CDR3 is given with its conserved first and last residue. The D gene is left open where the match is weak. Only some rows state a clone size, as once, few, many or a class for expanded clones.

J gene: TRBJ2-4; D gene: NA; CDR3 length: 14; V gene: TRBV2; clone size: many; CDR3 protein: CASKSDRLENIQYF; CDR3 DNA: TGTGCCAGCAAGTCTGACAGGCTTGAGAACATTCAGTACTTC
J gene: TRBJ2-2; D gene: TRBD2; CDR3 length: 15; V gene: TRBV5-4; clone size: NA; CDR3 protein: CASGRGLAYTGELFF; CDR3 DNA: TGTGCCAGCGGCCGGGGACTAGCCTACACCGGGGAGCTGTTTTTT
J gene: TRBJ1-6; D gene: NA; CDR3 length: 14; V gene: TRBV11-1; clone size: many; CDR3 protein: CASSLQQGASPLHF; CDR3 DNA: TGTGCCAGCAGCTTACAACAGGGTGCTTCACCCCTCCACTTT
J gene: TRBJ1-2; D gene: NA; CDR3 length: 16; V gene: TRBV28; clone size: many; CDR3 protein: CASSPPWEAPRHGYTF; CDR3 DNA: TGTGCCAGCAGTCCGCCCTGGGAGGCGCCTCGCCATGGCTACACCTTC
J gene: TRBJ2-5; D gene: TRBD1; CDR3 length: 14; V gene: TRBV15; clone size: NA; CDR3 protein: CATSSDRGQETQYF; CDR3 DNA: TGTGCCACCAGCAGCGACAGGGGGCAAGAGACCCAGTACTTC
J gene: TRBJ2-7; D gene: NA; CDR3 length: 15; V gene: TRBV18; clone size: NA; CDR3 protein: CASSPVGKGSYEQYF; CDR3 DNA: TGTGCCAGCTCACCGGTGGGGAAAGGCTCCTACGAGCAGTACTTC
J gene: TRBJ1-5; D gene: NA; CDR3 length: 15; V gene: TRBV7-2; clone size: NA; CDR3 protein: CASSDSLPGNQPQHF; CDR3 DNA: TGTGCCAGCAGCGATTCACTTCCGGGCAATCAGCCCCAGCATTTT
J gene: TRBJ1-1; D gene: TRBD1; CDR3 length: 12; V gene: TRBV29-1; clone size: NA; CDR3 protein: CSTSRGDTEAFF; CDR3 DNA: TGCAGCACTTCCAGGGGGGACACTGAAGCTTTCTTT
J gene: TRBJ2-5; D gene: TRBD1; CDR3 length: 15; V gene: TRBV25-1; clone size: few; CDR3 protein: CASSDGQGVGETQYF; CDR3 DNA: TGTGCCAGCAGTGATGGACAGGGGGTAGGGGAGACCCAGTACTTC
J gene: TRBJ1-1; D gene: NA; CDR3 length: 14; V gene: TRBV30; clone size: NA; CDR3 protein: CAWSSMEGHTEAFF; CDR3 DNA: TGTGCCTGGAGTAGTATGGAGGGACACACTGAAGCTTTCTTT
J gene: TRBJ2-7; D gene: NA; CDR3 length: 14; V gene: TRBV6-1; clone size: NA; CDR3 protein: CASSELGRPYEQYF; CDR3 DNA: TGTGCCAGCAGTGAACTGGGACGACCCTACGAGCAGTACTTC
J gene: TRBJ1-1; D gene: TRBD1; CDR3 length: 15; V gene: TRBV6-2/TRBV6-3; clone size: many; CDR3 protein: CASSYSGTGGTEAFF; CDR3 DNA: TGTGCCAGCAGTTACTCCGGGACAGGGGGGACTGAAGCTTTCTTT
J gene: TRBJ1-1; D gene: NA; CDR3 length: 16; V gene: TRBV18; clone size: few; CDR3 protein: CASSPGLTEGHTEAFF; CDR3 DNA: TGTGCCAGCTCACCGGGCCTAACAGAGGGTCACACTGAAGCTTTCTTT
J gene: TRBJ1-5; D gene: NA; CDR3 length: 13; V gene: TRBV28; clone size: many; CDR3 protein: CASREGGNQPQHF; CDR3 DNA: TGTGCCAGCAGGGAGGGAGGTAATCAGCCCCAGCATTTT
J gene: TRBJ2-7; D gene: TRBD1; CDR3 length: 13; V gene: TRBV20-1; clone size: few; CDR3 protein: CSATGTEPYEQYF; CDR3 DNA: TGCAGTGCTACCGGGACAGAGCCCTACGAGCAGTACTTC
J gene: TRBJ1-1; D gene: NA; CDR3 length: 15; V gene: TRBV7-2; clone size: NA; CDR3 protein: CASSYDGGTGTEAFF; CDR3 DNA: TGTGCCAGCAGCTACGATGGGGGTACGGGCACTGAAGCTTTCTTT
J gene: TRBJ2-7; D gene: TRBD1; CDR3 length: 14; V gene: TRBV5-1; clone size: many; CDR3 protein: CASSLGQGGYEQYF; CDR3 DNA: TGCGCCAGCAGCTTGGGACAGGGGGGGTACGAGCAGTACTTC